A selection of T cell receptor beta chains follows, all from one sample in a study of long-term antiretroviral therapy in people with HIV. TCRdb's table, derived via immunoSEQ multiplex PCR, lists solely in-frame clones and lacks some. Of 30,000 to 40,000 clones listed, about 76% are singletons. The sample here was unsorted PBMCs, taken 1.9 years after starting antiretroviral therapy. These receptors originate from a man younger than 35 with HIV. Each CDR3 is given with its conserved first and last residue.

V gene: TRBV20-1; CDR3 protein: CSARRETQYF
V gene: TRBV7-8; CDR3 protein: CASSLIDPPLHF
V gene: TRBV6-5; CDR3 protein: CASRRGFRNTEAFF
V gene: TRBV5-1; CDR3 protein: CASSLRGRDTQYF
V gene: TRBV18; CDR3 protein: CASSPAGGSGISSPLHF
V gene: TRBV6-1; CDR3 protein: CASSLRGAETQYF
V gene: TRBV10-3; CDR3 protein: CAISESGNTEAFF
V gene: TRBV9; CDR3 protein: CASSVEGQGNSPLHF
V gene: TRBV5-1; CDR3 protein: CASMQGDTGELFF
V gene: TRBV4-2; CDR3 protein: CASSQISGALNNEQFF
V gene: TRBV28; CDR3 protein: CASSLGEGQGVGYTF
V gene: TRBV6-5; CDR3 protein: CASTSRANSGNTIYF
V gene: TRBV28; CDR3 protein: CASRSLQETQYF
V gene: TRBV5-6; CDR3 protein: CASSYRPSTDTQYF
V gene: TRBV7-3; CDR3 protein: CASSETGDGGAFF
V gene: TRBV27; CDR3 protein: CATVASGANVLTF
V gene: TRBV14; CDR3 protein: CASSPRGRDTRRNTEAFF
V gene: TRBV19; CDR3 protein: CASSLGLSTEAFF
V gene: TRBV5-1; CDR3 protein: CASSSGGTEAFF
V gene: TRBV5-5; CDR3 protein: CASSPPTGAGNTIYF
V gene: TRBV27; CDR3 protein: CASSFVVGDTQYF
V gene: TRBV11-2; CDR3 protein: CASSRSLQETQYF
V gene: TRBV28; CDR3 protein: CASSLYPGHLMNTEAFF
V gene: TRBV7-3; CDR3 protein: CASSLGQGGNYGYTF
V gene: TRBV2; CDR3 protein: CASSEGAGTGELFF
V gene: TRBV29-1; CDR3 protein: CSVERTMSGELFF
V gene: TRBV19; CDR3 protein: CASRYSTEAFF
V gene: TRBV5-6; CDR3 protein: CASSHLRGLDQPQHF
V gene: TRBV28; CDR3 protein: CASSWTGAEGVKLFF
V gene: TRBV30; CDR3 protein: CAWSTTGFQPQHF
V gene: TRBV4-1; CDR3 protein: CASSQVWQGVVAEAFF
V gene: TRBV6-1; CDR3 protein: CASTVAGKGGNGYTF
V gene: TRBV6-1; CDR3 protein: CASAVVAVDPYEQYF